The sequence of this T cell receptor beta chain was determined in a study of blood T cell repertoires in COVID-19. Per the original data handling: Reference gene primer amplification gave nucleated cell count estimates. Here immunoSEQ multiplex PCR was the method, and the copy in TCRdb shows in-frame clones only, minus some. V and J calls and clone size come straight from that table; D and trimming were deduced from the DNA. The table lists about 200,000 clones, around nine tenths of them singletons, with around 3.7% in the top ten. V was cut by 6 bases and J by 4 bases, with 7 bases left in between. This CDR3 spans 11 amino acids. Germline CDR1 and CDR2: SNHLY and FYNNEI. Grouping used clinical history reported by participants in a survey and questionnaire.

This clonotype originated in a woman in her 30s with acute COVID-19. This chain links TRBV2 with TRBJ2-7; D gene ambiguous. The specimen was PBMCs or T cells enriched from blood (not recorded which). Written as DNA, the CDR3 is TGTGCCAGCAGGGGCCTGTACGAGCAGTACTTC. Translated: CASRGLYEQYF. The full variable domain, its missing parts supplied by reference TRBV2 and TRBJ2-7, is EPEVTQTPSHQVTQMGQEVILRCVPISNHLYFYWYRQILGQKVEFLVSFYNNEISEKSEIFDDQFSVERPDGSNFTLKIRSTKLEDSAMYFCASRGLYEQYFGPGTRLTVT.